This is a list of T cell receptor beta chains from one sample in a study of blood T cells in healthy people across ages. TCRdb itself ran the 5' RACE reads through MiXCR, one entry per CDR3 protein. This sample carries some 1.4 million distinct CDR3 sequences, roughly 40% of them seen once, and the ten largest clones take 6.5% to 10%. The specimen was blood. These TCRs come from a woman aged 18 to 35 in good health. Each CDR3 is given without its conserved first and last residue.

v_call cdr3_length cdr3_aa
TRBV20-1 9 SVGGLYEQY
TRBV7-9 12 ASSPERDRKVYT
TRBV6-5 11 ASSTRHEREQY
TRBV6-5 12 ASSGGTLSDTQY
TRBV6-5 17 ASSYSTGLAGVGLGEQY
TRBV12-3/TRBV12-4 12 ASSLGGGGDEQF
TRBV11-2 15 ASSPSWGLAGQETQY
TRBV6-5 14 ASKRGGFATNEKLF
TRBV6-5 10 ASGRTIETQY
TRBV27 16 ASSFGIGTGGRSQPQH
TRBV20-1 12 SASDASGGTEAF
TRBV7-9 14 ASSSHDRGGSYGYT
TRBV5-6 14 ASSLAVTGLYNEQF
TRBV7-2 14 ASSAPPSGGGNEQY
TRBV29-1 13 SVETPAGGGYEQY
TRBV28 17 ASSGASGRASSSTDTQY
TRBV20-1 14 SARDPARQTNYGYT
TRBV7-9 13 ASSDESRYADGYT
TRBV6-5 13 ASSPDRTKYNEQF
TRBV10-3 13 AVSEGAGGGHEQF
TRBV5-6 11 ASSFPDRDEQY
TRBV12-3/TRBV12-4 13 ASSSDRGGDEKLF
TRBV20-1 12 SAILPGGPEAQY
TRBV5-1 12 ASSLGGGYQPQH